This T cell receptor (beta chain) comes out of a study of breast tumors, draining lymph nodes, adjacent tissues. Broader study findings: Luminal-like breast cancer showed significantly greater tumor-nontumor repertoire similarity than basal-like breast cancer did. Data fit most tumor T cells coming from lymph node, expanding in tumor. Tumor TCR diversity was below lymph nodes but above nontumor tissue.

This clonotype has a count of ten or more. Its antigen is as yet unknown. Germline-derived CDR1 and CDR2 are SGHAT and FQNNGV. This CDR3 spans 15 amino acids. The germline V and J ends were trimmed by 1 base and 7 bases, with 14 bases remaining between them. TCRdb re-called the multiplex PCR reads with MiXCR, one entry per CDR3 protein. The data hold roughly 220,000 distinct CDR3 sequences, with less than 40% observed a single time. Breast cancer patients provided tissue from their axillary draining lymph nodes. Input material: axillary lymph node tissue. This chain uses TRBV11-2 with TRBJ2-1, with D hard to call. The sequence was collected from a female donor with breast cancer. Some clones in this sample may be carry-over from other donors' samples. CDR3 coding DNA: TGTGCCAGCAGCTTAGGTCGGCTAGGTAATAATGAGCAGTTCTTC. Its translation is CASSLGRLGNNEQFF. Variable domain in full (rest from reference TRBV11-2 and TRBJ2-1): EAGVAQSPRYKIIEKRQSVAFWCNPISGHATLYWYQQILGQGPKLLIQFQNNGVVDDSQLPKDRFSAERLKGVDSTLKIQPAKLEDSAVYLCASSLGRLGNNEQFFGPGTRLTVL.